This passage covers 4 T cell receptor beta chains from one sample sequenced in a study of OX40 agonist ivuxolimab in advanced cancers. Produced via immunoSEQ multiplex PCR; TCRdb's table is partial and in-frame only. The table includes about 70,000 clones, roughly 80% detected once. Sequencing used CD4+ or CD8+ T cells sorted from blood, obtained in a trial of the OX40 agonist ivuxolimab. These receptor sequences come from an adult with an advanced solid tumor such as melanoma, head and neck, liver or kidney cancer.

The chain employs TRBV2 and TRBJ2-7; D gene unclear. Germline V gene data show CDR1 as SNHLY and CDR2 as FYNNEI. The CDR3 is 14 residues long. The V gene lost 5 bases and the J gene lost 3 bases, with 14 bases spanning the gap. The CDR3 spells CASSTLGSSYEQYV. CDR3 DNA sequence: TGTGCCAGCAGTACTTTGGGCAGCAGCTACGAGCAGTACGTC.

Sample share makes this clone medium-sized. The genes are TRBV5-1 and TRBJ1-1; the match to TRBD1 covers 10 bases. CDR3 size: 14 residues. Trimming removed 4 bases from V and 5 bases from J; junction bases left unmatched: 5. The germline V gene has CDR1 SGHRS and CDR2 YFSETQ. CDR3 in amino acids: CASSLGQGGTEAFF. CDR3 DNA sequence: TGCGCCAGCAGCCTAGGACAGGGGGGAACTGAAGCTTTCTTT.

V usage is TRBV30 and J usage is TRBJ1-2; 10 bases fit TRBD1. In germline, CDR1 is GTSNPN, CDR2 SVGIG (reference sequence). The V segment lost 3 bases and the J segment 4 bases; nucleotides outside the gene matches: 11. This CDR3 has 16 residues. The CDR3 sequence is CAWRSDRGRRLYGYTF. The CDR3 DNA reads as TGTGCCTGGAGGAGTGACAGGGGGCGTCGGCTCTATGGCTACACCTTC.

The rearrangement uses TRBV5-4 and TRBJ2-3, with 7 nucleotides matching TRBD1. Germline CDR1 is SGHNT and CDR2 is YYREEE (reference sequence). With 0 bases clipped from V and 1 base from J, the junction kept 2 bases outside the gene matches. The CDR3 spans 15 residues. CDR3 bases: TGTGCCAGCAGCTTGGACGGACAGGGCACAGATACGCAGTATTTT. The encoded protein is CASSLDGQGTDTQYF.